These 25 T cell receptor beta chains share one sample of origin, sequenced in a study of blood T cell repertoires in COVID-19. Assay used: immunoSEQ multiplex PCR; TCRdb lists only in-frame clones, some missing. Of 200,000 to 300,000 clones listed, 65% to 90% were seen once; the top ten hold about 2.3%. Material: peripheral blood. Every receptor here comes from a man aged 35-49 years who had recovered from COVID-19.

The gene calls are TRBV29-1 and TRBJ2-1, with D tentatively TRBD1 (5 bases). The CDR3 loop spans 14 amino acids. V lost 6 bases, J lost 4 bases, and 16 bases lay in between. Germline CDR1 reads SQVTM; CDR2 reads ANQGSEA. The CDR3 sequence is CSVPRVLDYNEQFF. The CDR3, as DNA: TGCAGCGTCCCCAGGGTACTGGATTACAATGAGCAGTTCTTC.

This chain links TRBV4-1 with TRBJ1-1; 7 bases fit TRBD1. Per germline, CDR1 MGHRA and CDR2 YSYEKL. The ends lost 4 bases at V and 0 bases at J; junction bases unmatched: 5. The CDR3 has 15 residues. This CDR3 is CASSLGTALNTEAFF. The CDR3 nucleotides are TGCGCCAGCAGCCTTGGGACAGCCTTGAACACTGAAGCTTTCTTT.

V gene TRBV28 combines with J gene TRBJ1-6; the D gene is possibly TRBD1 (6 bases). V shed 1 base and J shed 0 bases, with 13 bases lying between them. Germline-derived CDR1 and CDR2 are MDHEN and SYDVKM. The CDR3 has 18 amino acids. CDR3 loop: CASSLLGGMTSYNSPLHF. The CDR3 bases are TGTGCCAGCAGTTTATTAGGGGGAATGACCTCCTATAATTCACCCCTCCACTTT.

CDR3 protein: CASSLRGGAGETQYF. The CDR3 nucleotides read TGTGCCAGCAGTTTAAGGGGGGGCGCTGGAGAGACCCAGTACTTC. The V call is TRBV28, the J call TRBJ2-5, with D perhaps matching TRBD2 (7 bases). Per the germline V gene, CDR1 is MDHEN and CDR2 is SYDVKM. Trimming stripped 2 bases from V and 4 bases from J, with 14 bases between. This CDR3 has 15 amino acids.

This clone occurred once. In DNA, the CDR3 is TGTGCCAGCAGCTTAGCGAGGGTCAGCTCCCGAATGCGGCCCTATAATTCACCCCTCCACTTT. This encodes CASSLARVSSRMRPYNSPLHF. The chain uses TRBV7-8 and TRBJ1-6, with D unresolved. The germline gives CDR1 SGHVS, CDR2 FQNEAQ. V lost 0 bases, J lost 2 bases, and 23 bases lay in between. CDR3 length equals 21 residues.

The chain is built from TRBV10-2 and TRBJ2-2; D ambiguous. The germline CDR1 and CDR2 sequences are WSHSY and SAAADI. CDR3 length: 14 residues. V was shortened by 0 bases and J by 5 bases, with 7 bases between the two germline ends. CDR3 DNA sequence: TGCGCCAGCAGTGAGTCGCGAGGAACCGGGGAGCTGTTTTTT. This translates into CASSESRGTGELFF.

This clone was seen only once. This chain joins TRBV4-3 and TRBJ1-1; 11 nucleotides line up with TRBD1. The CDR3 is made up of 15 amino acids. In germline, CDR1 is LGHNA, CDR2 YSLEER. V gave up 2 bases and J gave up 7 bases; unmatched junction bases: 6. CDR3 DNA: TGCGCCAGCAGCCAACCCGGACAGGGGGCCGGTGAAGCTTTCTTT. Translation: CASSQPGQGAGEAFF.

V usage is TRBV7-2 and J usage is TRBJ2-2; weak D call: TRBD2 (6 bases). This CDR3 contains 16 residues. The germline gives CDR1 SGHTA, CDR2 FQGNSA. V lost 2 bases and J 2 bases, leaving 12 bases between the germline ends. CDR3 in DNA: TGTGCCAGCAGCTTATTGAGGCGGGAAAACACCGGGGAGCTGTTTTTT. It translates to CASSLLRRENTGELFF. Filled out from reference TRBV7-2 and TRBJ2-2, the complete variable domain reads GAGVSQSPSNKVTEKGKDVELRCDPISGHTALYWYRQSLGQGLEFLIYFQGNSAPDKSGLPSDRFSAERTGGSVSTLTIQRTQQEDSAVYLCASSLLRRENTGELFFGEGSRLTVL.

The chain employs TRBV5-8 and TRBJ2-3; no clear D gene. The CDR3 spans 13 residues. The V and J ends lost 0 bases and 7 bases respectively, with 9 bases between them. Germline assignment: CDR1 SGHTS and CDR2 YDEGEE. The CDR3 sequence: CASSLGAQNTQYF. CDR3 nucleotides: TGTGCCAGCAGCTTGGGAGCACAGAATACGCAGTATTTT.

The rearrangement joins TRBV2 to TRBJ1-5; 8 bases fit TRBD1. This CDR3 has 15 amino acids. The V segment lost 6 bases and the J segment 9 bases; nucleotides outside the gene matches: 13. CDR1 and CDR2 (germline): SNHLY, FYNNEI. The chain's CDR3 is CASSDRGREGWPQHF. DNA for the CDR3: TGTGCCAGCAGCGACAGGGGCCGGGAAGGGTGGCCCCAGCATTTT. The variable domain in full, completed from reference TRBV2 and TRBJ1-5, reads EPEVTQTPSHQVTQMGQEVILRCVPISNHLYFYWYRQILGQKVEFLVSFYNNEISEKSEIFDDQFSVERPDGSNFTLKIRSTKLEDSAMYFCASSDRGREGWPQHFGDGTRLSIL.

This clone was found a few times. The chain links TRBV7-9 to TRBJ2-5, with 8 bases fitting TRBD1. The germline V gene encodes CDR1 SEHNR and CDR2 FQNEAQ (reference sequence). The CDR3 is 15 amino acids. V was pared by 5 bases and J by 3 bases, with 8 bases of the junction left unmatched. The CDR3 coding sequence is TGTGCCAGCAGCGCTGGGACAGGAGAGAAAGAGACCCAGTACTTC. Encoded protein: CASSAGTGEKETQYF.

J is TRBJ2-7 and V is TRBV6-8, with TRBD1 as a possible D gene (8 bases). The CDR3 is made up of 13 amino acids. The germline V gene encodes CDR1 MNHGY and CDR2 SAAAGT. The V and J ends lost 8 bases and 3 bases respectively, with 14 bases between them. The CDR3 loop is CASGNRGGYEQYF. DNA of the CDR3: TGTGCCAGCGGAAACAGGGGGGGCTACGAGCAGTACTTC.

As concerns this clone: The sample carries other DNA sequences with the same CDR3. This chain uses TRBV6-1 with TRBJ2-3; the match to TRBD1 covers 12 bases. CDR1 and CDR2 from the germline V gene are MNHNS and SASEGT. V gave up 3 bases and J gave up 6 bases; unmatched junction bases: 4. The CDR3 loop spans 15 amino acids. The CDR3 nucleotides are TGTGCCAGCAGTGAGGGGACAGGGGGCGCGGATACGCAGTATTTT. This gives the protein CASSEGTGGADTQYF.

The J gene is TRBJ1-2, the V gene TRBV4-1; D perhaps matches TRBD1 (5 bases). Trimming pared 0 bases from V and 2 bases from J, leaving 10 bases between. The CDR3 is 15 amino acids. The V gene's germline CDR1 is MGHRA and CDR2 YSYEKL. In DNA form, the CDR3 reads TGCGCCAGCAGCCAAGATCCCGCAGGGAACTATGGCTACACCTTC. Amino acids: CASSQDPAGNYGYTF.

This sequence joins TRBV7-2 and TRBJ2-7, with 11 positions matching TRBD2. This CDR3 is built from 15 residues. Germline CDR1 SGHTA, CDR2 FQGNSA. Trimming at V came to 6 bases and at J to 3 bases, leaving 7 bases not matched to a gene. The CDR3 nucleotides read TGTGCCAGCAGTCCAACTAGCGGGAGTTTCTACGAGCAGTACTTC. It yields the protein CASSPTSGSFYEQYF.

J is TRBJ2-7 and V is TRBV5-1; 15 bases agree with TRBD2. The germline V gene encodes CDR1 SGHRS and CDR2 YFSETQ. This CDR3 comprises 18 residues. The V segment lost 0 bases and the J segment 1 base; nucleotides outside the gene matches: 5. The CDR3 DNA reads TGCGCCAGCAGCTTGGGGACTAGCGGGGGGGCCTGGTCCTACGAGCAGTACTTC. Protein sequence: CASSLGTSGGAWSYEQYF.

V and J are TRBV4-1 and TRBJ1-1, with D possibly matching TRBD1 (6 bases). V was cut by 5 bases and J by 4 bases, with 20 bases left in between. The germline gives CDR1 MGHRA, CDR2 YSYEKL. The CDR3 runs to 16 residues. CDR3 bases: TGCGCCAGCAGCGCAAGGGGGGGACCGAGGCCCACTGAAGCTTTCTTT. As protein: CASSARGGPRPTEAFF.

This chain connects TRBV5-5 to TRBJ1-5, with a tentative D call TRBD1 (5 bases). V was cut by 3 bases and J by 5 bases, with 9 bases left in between. The CDR3 runs 13 residues. CDR1 is SGHKS, CDR2 YYEKEE, per germline (reference sequence). The CDR3 spells CASSSFRDQPQHF. In DNA form, the CDR3 reads TGTGCCAGCAGCTCCTTCAGGGATCAGCCCCAGCATTTT.

Worth noting for this clone: One end of the junction fails to match germline, which may point to a read error. The DNA of the CDR3 is TGCGCCAGCAGACAAGACATCGGACAGAACACTGAAGCTTTCTTT. It codes for CASRQDIGQNTEAFF. This rearrangement joins TRBV4-1 to TRBJ1-1, with D perhaps TRBD1 (5 bases). CDR3 size: 15 residues. Germline loops: CDR1 MGHRA, CDR2 YSYEKL.

The chain couples TRBV19 to TRBJ2-7; 12 bases agree with TRBD2. V lost 3 bases, J lost 3 bases, and 6 bases stayed unmatched. This CDR3 spans 16 amino acids. Germline assignment: CDR1 LNHDA and CDR2 SQIVND (reference sequence). In nucleotides, the CDR3 is TGTGCCAGTAGTATCACTAGCGGGGGGTTTGTCTACGAGCAGTACTTC. As protein: CASSITSGGFVYEQYF. Filled out from reference TRBV19 and TRBJ2-7, the complete variable domain reads DGGITQSPKYLFRKEGQNVTLSCEQNLNHDAMYWYRQDPGQGLRLIYYSQIVNDFQKGDIAEGYSVSREKKESFPLTVTSAQKNPTAFYLCASSITSGGFVYEQYFGPGTRLTVT.

The chain combines TRBV10-2 with TRBJ2-3; no definite D call. The V gene lost 3 bases and the J gene lost 4 bases, with 20 bases spanning the gap. Germline-derived CDR1 and CDR2 are WSHSY and SAAADI. This CDR3 is 17 amino acids long. The CDR3, as DNA: TGCGCCAGCAGTGAAATATCACCAATAGGTGGGCCAGATACGCAGTATTTT. It translates to CASSEISPIGGPDTQYF.

This clone was observed once. V and J are TRBV3-1 (or the pseudogene TRBV3-2) and TRBJ1-3, with 9 positions matching TRBD1. The CDR3 spans 14 residues. Germline V gene sequence: CDR1 LGHDT, CDR2 YNNKEL (reference sequence). V shed 4 bases and J 4 bases; nucleotides not matched to a gene: 2. CDR3 in amino acids: CASSRDRVGNTIYF. CDR3 sequence (DNA): TGTGCCAGCAGCCGGGACAGGGTAGGAAACACCATATATTTT.

In this sample, this clone turned up a few times. The V call is TRBV7-9, the J call TRBJ1-2, with 12 bases matching TRBD1. Germline CDR1 is SEHNR and CDR2 is FQNEAQ (reference sequence). This CDR3 region has 17 residues. The ends lost 5 bases at V and 0 bases at J; junction bases unmatched: 7. In DNA form, the CDR3 reads TGTGCCAGCAGCACCAGCCGGGACAGGGGGCCTAACTATGGCTACACCTTC. Its translation is CASSTSRDRGPNYGYTF.

This clone showed up just a few times. The chain carries TRBV6-1 and TRBJ1-4; D remains unclear. The CDR3 runs to 14 residues. Germline values: CDR1 MNHNS, CDR2 SASEGT. V shed 3 bases and J shed 5 bases, with 10 bases lying between them. Written as DNA, the CDR3 is TGTGCCAGCAGTGATTTTAGGAGAAATGAAAAACTGTTTTTT. Amino acid sequence: CASSDFRRNEKLFF.

The rearrangement links TRBV10-3 to TRBJ1-6, with D perhaps TRBD1 (6 bases). Looked up from germline, CDR1 is ENHRY and CDR2 is SYGVKD. The V gene lost 3 bases and the J gene lost 5 bases, with 11 bases spanning the gap. This CDR3 comprises 15 residues. CDR3 sequence (DNA): TGTGCCATCAGTGAAAGGACAGTCGATAATTCACCCCTCCACTTT. Residues: CAISERTVDNSPLHF.